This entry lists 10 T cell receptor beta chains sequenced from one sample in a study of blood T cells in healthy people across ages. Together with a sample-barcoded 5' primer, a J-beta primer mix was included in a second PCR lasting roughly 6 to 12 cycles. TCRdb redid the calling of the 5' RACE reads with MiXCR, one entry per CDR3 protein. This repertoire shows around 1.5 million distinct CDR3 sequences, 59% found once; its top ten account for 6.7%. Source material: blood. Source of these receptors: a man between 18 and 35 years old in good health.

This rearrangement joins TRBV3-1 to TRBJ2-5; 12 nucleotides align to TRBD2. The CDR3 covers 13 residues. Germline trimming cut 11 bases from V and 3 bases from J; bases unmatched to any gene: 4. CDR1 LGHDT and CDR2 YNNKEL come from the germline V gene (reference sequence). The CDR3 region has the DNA TGTGCCTTCCGGACTAGCGGGAAAGAGACCCAGTACTTC. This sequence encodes CAFRTSGKETQYF.

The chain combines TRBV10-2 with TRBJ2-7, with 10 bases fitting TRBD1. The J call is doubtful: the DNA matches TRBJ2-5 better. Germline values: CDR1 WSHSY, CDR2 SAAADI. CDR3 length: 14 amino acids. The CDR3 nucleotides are TGCGCCAGCAGAAGAGGACAGGGGGAAACGACCCAGTACTTC. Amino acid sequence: CASRRGQGETTQYF.

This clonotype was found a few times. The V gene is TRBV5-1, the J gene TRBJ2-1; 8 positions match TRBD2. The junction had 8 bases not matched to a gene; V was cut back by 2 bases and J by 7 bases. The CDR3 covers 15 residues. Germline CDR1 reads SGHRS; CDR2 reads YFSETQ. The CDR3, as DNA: TGCGCCAGCAGCTTTGGCCTAGCGGGCCGAAATGAGCAGTTCTTC. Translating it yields CASSFGLAGRNEQFF. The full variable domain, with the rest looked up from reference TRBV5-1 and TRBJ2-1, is KAGVTQTPRYLIKTRGQQVTLSCSPISGHRSVSWYQQTPGQGLQFLFEYFSETQRNKGNFPGRFSGRQFSNSRSEMNVSTLELGDSALYLCASSFGLAGRNEQFFGPGTRLTVL.

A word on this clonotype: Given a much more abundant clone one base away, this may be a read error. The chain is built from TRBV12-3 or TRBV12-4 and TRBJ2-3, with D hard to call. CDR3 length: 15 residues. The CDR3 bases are TGTGCCAACAGTCTCGGTACACTAAACACAGATACGCAGTATTTT. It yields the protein CANSLGTLNTDTQYF.

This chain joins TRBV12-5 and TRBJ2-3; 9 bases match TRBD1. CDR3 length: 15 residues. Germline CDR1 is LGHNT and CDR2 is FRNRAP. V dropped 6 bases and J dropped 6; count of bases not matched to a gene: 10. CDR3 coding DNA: TGTGCTAGTGGACAAACCGGGACAGGGAGCGATACGCAGTATTTT. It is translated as CASGQTGTGSDTQYF.

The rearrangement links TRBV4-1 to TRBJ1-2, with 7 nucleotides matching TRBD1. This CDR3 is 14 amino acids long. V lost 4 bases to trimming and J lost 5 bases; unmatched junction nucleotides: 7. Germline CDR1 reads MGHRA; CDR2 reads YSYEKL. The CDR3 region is CASSPLGTAYGYTF. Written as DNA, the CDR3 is TGCGCCAGCAGCCCCCTCGGGACAGCGTATGGCTACACCTTC.

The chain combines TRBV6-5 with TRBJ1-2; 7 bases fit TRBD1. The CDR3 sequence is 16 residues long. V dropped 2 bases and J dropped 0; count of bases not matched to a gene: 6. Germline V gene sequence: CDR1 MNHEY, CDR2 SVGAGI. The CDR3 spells CASSYPRQGPNYGYTF. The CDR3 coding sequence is TGTGCCAGCAGTTACCCTCGACAGGGACCTAACTATGGCTACACCTTC.

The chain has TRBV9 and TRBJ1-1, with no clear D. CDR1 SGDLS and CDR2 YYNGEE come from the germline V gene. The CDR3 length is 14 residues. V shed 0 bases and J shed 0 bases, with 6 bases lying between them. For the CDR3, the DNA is TGTGCCAGCAGCGTAGACAGAATGAACACTGAAGCTTTCTTT. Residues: CASSVDRMNTEAFF.

The CDR3 reads CASSSLQARSYEQYF. As DNA, the CDR3 is TGTGCCAGCAGTTCTTTGCAGGCCCGCTCCTACGAGCAGTACTTC. The J gene is TRBJ2-7, the V gene TRBV6-2 or TRBV6-3; D is uncertain. The CDR3 loop spans 15 amino acids. The V end lost 4 bases, the J end lost 0 bases, and 13 bases lay between the germline ends. The germline gives CDR1 MNHEY, CDR2 SVGEGT.

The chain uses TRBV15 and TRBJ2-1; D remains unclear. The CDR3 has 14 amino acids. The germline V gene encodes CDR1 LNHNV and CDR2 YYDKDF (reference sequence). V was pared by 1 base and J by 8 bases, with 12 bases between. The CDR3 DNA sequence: TGTGCCACCAGCAGAGGTCTAGATTCCGATGAGCAGTTCTTC. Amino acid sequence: CATSRGLDSDEQFF.